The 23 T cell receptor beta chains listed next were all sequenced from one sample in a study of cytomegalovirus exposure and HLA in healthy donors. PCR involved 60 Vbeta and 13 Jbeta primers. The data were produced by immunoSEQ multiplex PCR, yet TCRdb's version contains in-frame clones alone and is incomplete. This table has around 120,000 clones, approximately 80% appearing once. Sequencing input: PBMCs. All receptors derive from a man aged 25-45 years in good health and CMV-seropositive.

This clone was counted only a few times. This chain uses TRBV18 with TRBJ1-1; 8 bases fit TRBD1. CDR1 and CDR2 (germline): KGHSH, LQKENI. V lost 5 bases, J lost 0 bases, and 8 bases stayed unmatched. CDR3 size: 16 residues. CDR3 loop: CASSTTGGGLNTEAFF. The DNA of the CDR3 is TGTGCCAGCTCAACAACAGGGGGAGGACTGAACACTGAAGCTTTCTTT.

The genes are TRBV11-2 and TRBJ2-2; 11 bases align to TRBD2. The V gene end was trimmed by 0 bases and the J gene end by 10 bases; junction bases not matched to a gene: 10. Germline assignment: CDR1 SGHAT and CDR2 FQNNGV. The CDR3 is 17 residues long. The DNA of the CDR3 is TGTGCCAGCAGCTTAGATTCTAGGTCTAGCGGGAGGACGGAGCTGTTTTTT. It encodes CASSLDSRSSGRTELFF.

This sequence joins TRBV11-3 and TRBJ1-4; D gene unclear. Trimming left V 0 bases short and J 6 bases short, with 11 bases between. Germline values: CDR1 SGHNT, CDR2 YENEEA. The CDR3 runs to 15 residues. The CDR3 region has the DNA TGTGCCAGCAGCTTAGAGGTCTGGCGGGATGAAAAACTGTTTTTT. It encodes CASSLEVWRDEKLFF.

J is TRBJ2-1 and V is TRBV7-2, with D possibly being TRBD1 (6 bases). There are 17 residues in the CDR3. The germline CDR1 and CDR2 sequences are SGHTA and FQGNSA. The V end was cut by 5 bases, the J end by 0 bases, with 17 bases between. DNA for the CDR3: TGTGCCAGCAGCCAAGACAGGTGGCAAAGCTCCTACAATGAGCAGTTCTTC. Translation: CASSQDRWQSSYNEQFF.

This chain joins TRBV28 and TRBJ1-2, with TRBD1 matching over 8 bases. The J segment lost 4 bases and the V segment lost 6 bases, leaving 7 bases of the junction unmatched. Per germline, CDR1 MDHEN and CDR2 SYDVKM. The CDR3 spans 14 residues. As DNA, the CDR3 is TGTGCCAGCAGAATGGACAGGGCGCCCTATGGCTACACCTTC. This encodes CASRMDRAPYGYTF.

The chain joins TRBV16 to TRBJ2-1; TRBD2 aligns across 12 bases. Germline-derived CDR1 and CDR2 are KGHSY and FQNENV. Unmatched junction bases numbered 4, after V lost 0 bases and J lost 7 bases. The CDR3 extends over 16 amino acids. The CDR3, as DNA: TGTGCCAGCAGCCAATCGTGGCTAGCGGGAGGGAATGAGCAGTTCTTC. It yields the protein CASSQSWLAGGNEQFF.

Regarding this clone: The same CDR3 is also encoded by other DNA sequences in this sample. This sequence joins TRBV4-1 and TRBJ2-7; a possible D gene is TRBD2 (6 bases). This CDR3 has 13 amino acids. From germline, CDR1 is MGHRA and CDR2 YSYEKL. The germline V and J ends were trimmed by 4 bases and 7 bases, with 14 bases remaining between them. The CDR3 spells CASSPRTAGEQYF. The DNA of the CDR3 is TGCGCCAGCAGCCCTCGGACGGCGGGGGAGCAGTACTTC.

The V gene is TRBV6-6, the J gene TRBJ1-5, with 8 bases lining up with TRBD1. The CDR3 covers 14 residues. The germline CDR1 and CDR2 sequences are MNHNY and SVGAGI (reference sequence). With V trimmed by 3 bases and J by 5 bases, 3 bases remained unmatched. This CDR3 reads CASSYAGGDQPQHF. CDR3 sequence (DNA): TGTGCCAGCAGTTATGCAGGGGGCGATCAGCCCCAGCATTTT.

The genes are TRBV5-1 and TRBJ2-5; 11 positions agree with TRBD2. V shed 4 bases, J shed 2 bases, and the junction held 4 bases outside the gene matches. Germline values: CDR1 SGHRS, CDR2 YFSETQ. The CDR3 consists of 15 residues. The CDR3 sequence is CASSRGTSGQETQYF. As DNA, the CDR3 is TGCGCCAGCAGCAGGGGGACTAGCGGACAAGAGACCCAGTACTTC.

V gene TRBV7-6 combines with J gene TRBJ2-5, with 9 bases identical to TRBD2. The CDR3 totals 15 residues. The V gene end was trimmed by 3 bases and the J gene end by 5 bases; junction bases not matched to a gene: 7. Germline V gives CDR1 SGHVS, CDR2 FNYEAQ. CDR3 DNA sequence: TGTGCCAGCAGCTTCCAGGGCGGGGGGGCCGAGACCCAGTACTTC. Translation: CASSFQGGGAETQYF.

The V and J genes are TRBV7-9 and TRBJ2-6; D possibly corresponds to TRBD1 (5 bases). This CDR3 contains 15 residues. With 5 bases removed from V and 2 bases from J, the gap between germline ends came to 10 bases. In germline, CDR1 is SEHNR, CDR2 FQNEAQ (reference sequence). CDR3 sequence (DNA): TGTGCCAGCAGCATAGGGGCTACTGGGGCCAACGTCCTGACTTTC. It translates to CASSIGATGANVLTF.

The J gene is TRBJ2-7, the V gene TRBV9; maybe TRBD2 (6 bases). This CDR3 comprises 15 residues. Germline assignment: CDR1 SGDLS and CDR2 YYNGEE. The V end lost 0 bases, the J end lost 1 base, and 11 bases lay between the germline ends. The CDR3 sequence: CASSVAPGGSYEQYF. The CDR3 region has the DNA TGTGCCAGCAGCGTAGCCCCCGGGGGATCCTACGAGCAGTACTTC. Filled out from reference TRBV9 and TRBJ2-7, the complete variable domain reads DSGVTQTPKHLITATGQRVTLRCSPRSGDLSVYWYQQSLDQGLQFLIQYYNGEERAKGNILERFSAQQFPDLHSELNLSSLELGDSALYFCASSVAPGGSYEQYFGPGTRLTVT.

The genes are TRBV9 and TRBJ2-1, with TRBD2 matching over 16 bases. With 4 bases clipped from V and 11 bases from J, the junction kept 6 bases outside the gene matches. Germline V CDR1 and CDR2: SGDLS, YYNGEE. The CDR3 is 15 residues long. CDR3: CASSLGTSGGDKQFF. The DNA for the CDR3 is TGTGCCAGCAGCCTAGGGACTAGCGGGGGGGATAAGCAGTTCTTC.

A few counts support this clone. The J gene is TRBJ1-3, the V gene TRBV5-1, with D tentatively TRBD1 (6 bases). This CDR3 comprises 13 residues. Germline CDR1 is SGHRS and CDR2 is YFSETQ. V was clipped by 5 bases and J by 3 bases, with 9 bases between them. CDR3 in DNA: TGCGCCAGCAGGGACAGCCTTGGAAACACCATATATTTT. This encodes CASRDSLGNTIYF.

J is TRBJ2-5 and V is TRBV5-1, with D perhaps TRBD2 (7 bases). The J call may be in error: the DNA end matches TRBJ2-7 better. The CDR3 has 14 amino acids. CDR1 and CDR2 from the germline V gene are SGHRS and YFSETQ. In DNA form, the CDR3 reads TGCGCCAGCGACTACGGGGGGCTCGGAAGCGAGCAGTACTTC. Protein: CASDYGGLGSEQYF.

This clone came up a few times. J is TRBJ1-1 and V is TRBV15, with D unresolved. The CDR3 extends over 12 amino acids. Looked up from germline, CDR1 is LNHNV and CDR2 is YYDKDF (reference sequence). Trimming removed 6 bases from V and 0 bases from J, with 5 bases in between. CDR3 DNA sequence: TGTGCCACCAGTAACATGAACACTGAAGCTTTCTTT. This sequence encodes CATSNMNTEAFF.

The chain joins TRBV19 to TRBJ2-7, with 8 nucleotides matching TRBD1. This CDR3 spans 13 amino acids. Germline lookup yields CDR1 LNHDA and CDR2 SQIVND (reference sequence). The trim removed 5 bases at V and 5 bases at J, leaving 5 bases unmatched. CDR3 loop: CASSSTGANEQYF. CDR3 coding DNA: TGTGCCAGTAGTTCGACAGGGGCCAACGAGCAGTACTTC.

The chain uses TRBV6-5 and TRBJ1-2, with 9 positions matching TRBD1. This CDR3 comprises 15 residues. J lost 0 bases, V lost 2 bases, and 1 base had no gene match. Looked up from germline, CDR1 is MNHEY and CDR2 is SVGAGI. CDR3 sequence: CASSYGTGSNYGYTF. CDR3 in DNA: TGTGCCAGCAGTTACGGGACAGGGTCTAACTATGGCTACACCTTC.

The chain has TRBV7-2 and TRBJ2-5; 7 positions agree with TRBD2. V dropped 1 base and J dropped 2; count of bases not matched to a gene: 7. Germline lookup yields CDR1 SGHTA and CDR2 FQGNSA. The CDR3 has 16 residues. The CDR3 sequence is CASSLVPSGAQETQYF. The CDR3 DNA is TGTGCCAGCAGCTTAGTACCTAGCGGAGCACAAGAGACCCAGTACTTC.

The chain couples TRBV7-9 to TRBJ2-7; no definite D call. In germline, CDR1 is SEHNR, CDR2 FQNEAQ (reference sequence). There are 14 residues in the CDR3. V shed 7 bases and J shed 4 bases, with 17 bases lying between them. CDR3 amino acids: CASNFKEKEYEQYF. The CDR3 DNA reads TGTGCCAGCAACTTTAAGGAGAAGGAGTACGAGCAGTACTTC.

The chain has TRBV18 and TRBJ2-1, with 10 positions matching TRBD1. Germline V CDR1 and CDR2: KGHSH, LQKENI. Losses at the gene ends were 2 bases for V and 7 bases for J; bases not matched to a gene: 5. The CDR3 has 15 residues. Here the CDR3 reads CASSPLTGGRNEQFF. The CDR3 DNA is TGTGCCAGCTCACCATTGACAGGGGGCCGTAATGAGCAGTTCTTC.

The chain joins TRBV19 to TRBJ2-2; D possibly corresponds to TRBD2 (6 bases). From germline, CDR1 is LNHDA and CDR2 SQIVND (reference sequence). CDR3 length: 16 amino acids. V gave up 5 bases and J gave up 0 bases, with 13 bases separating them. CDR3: CASSSGDLTNTGELFF. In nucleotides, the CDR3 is TGTGCCAGTAGTTCGGGGGACCTCACGAACACCGGGGAGCTGTTTTTT. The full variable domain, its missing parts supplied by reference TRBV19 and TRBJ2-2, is DGGITQSPKYLFRKEGQNVTLSCEQNLNHDAMYWYRQDPGQGLRLIYYSQIVNDFQKGDIAEGYSVSREKKESFPLTVTSAQKNPTAFYLCASSSGDLTNTGELFFGEGSRLTVL.

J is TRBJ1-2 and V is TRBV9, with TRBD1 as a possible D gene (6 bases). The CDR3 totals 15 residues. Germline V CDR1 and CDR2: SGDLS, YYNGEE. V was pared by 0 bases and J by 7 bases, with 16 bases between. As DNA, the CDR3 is TGTGCCAGCAGCGTAGACGGGGGGCTCGTAGGTGGCTACACCTTC. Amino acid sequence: CASSVDGGLVGGYTF.